The 29 T cell receptor beta chains presented below share a single source sample, sequenced in a study of a mutant IDH1 vaccine in newly diagnosed glioma. Time point described: week 5, during vaccination. The study gave 300 ug of mutant IDH1 20-mer peptide per vaccine dose, with topical imiquimod. The data were produced by immunoSEQ multiplex PCR, yet TCRdb's version contains in-frame clones alone and is incomplete. The table includes approximately 76,000 clones, more than 85% detected once. Their target antigens are unknown. Specimen: PBMCs, collected from a glioma patient whose treatment included an IDH1 peptide vaccine. These receptors originate from a woman in her forties or fifties with glioma.

This rearrangement joins TRBV27 to TRBJ2-1; 10 bases map to TRBD2. Germline V gene sequence: CDR1 MNHEY, CDR2 SMNVEV (reference sequence). The CDR3 loop spans 15 amino acids. Trimming cost V 6 bases and J 4 bases; bases outside gene matches: 6. The CDR3 DNA reads TGTGCCAGCAGCCCTTTAGCGGGAGGATACAATGAGCAGTTCTTC. Translation: CASSPLAGGYNEQFF.

The V call is TRBV5-3, the J call TRBJ1-1; 9 bases align to TRBD1. TRBV5-3 is flagged as an ORF with uncertain function. V was pared by 4 bases and J by 7 bases, with 8 bases of the junction left unmatched. The CDR3 sequence is 14 residues long. In nucleotides, the CDR3 is TGTGCCAGAAGCGTCCGGGACAGGGAAGTTGAAGCTTTCTTT. Encoded protein: CARSVRDREVEAFF.

This clone has just one count. The V gene is TRBV7-2, the J gene TRBJ1-3; D gene uncertain. The CDR3 covers 14 residues. CDR1 is SGHTA, CDR2 FQGNSA, per germline. Trimming left V 2 bases short and J 1 base short, with 6 bases between. The CDR3 nucleotides read TGTGCCAGCAGCTTACAGAGTTCTGGAAACACCATATATTTT. This sequence encodes CASSLQSSGNTIYF. Filled out from reference TRBV7-2 and TRBJ1-3, the complete variable domain reads GAGVSQSPSNKVTEKGKDVELRCDPISGHTALYWYRQSLGQGLEFLIYFQGNSAPDKSGLPSDRFSAERTGGSVSTLTIQRTQQEDSAVYLCASSLQSSGNTIYFGEGSWLTVV.

The chain uses TRBV29-1 and TRBJ1-1; D is possibly TRBD1 (5 bases). The CDR3 spans 11 residues. Deletions cut 7 bases from V and 3 bases from J, with 9 bases between. The germline V gene has CDR1 SQVTM and CDR2 ANQGSEA. The CDR3, as DNA: TGCAGCGCCGACAGTTACACTGAAGCTTTCTTT. Residues: CSADSYTEAFF.

The rearrangement joins TRBV9 to TRBJ1-2; 7 bases match TRBD1. The CDR3 length is 13 residues. After removal of 6 bases from V and 4 bases from J, the junction contained 6 bases not matched to a gene. Germline-derived CDR1 and CDR2 are SGDLS and YYNGEE. CDR3 protein: CASKNRGPYGYTF. In nucleotides, the CDR3 is TGTGCCAGCAAAAACAGGGGCCCCTATGGCTACACCTTC.

The V and J genes are TRBV5-5 and TRBJ2-7; 7 bases map to TRBD2. V was clipped by 0 bases and J by 5 bases; unmatched bases: 8. Germline V gene lookup returns CDR1 SGHKS and CDR2 YYEKEE (reference sequence). The CDR3 runs 15 residues. CDR3 amino acids: CASSLVVGGPNEQYF. In DNA, the CDR3 is TGTGCCAGCAGCTTGGTGGTGGGAGGGCCTAACGAGCAGTACTTC.

V gene TRBV19 combines with J gene TRBJ2-7; 9 nucleotides agree with TRBD2. J lost 3 bases, V lost 1 base, and 1 base had no gene match. Germline loops: CDR1 LNHDA, CDR2 SQIVND (reference sequence). The CDR3 runs 14 residues. The CDR3 DNA follows: TGTGCCAGTAGTATAGGCGGGAGGGGCTACGAGCAGTACTTC. Amino acids: CASSIGGRGYEQYF.

The rearrangement uses TRBV7-9 and TRBJ2-7, with 7 bases lining up with TRBD1. The CDR3 totals 13 residues. CDR1 and CDR2 from the germline V gene are SEHNR and FQNEAQ (reference sequence). V trimming: 8 bases; J trimming: 3 bases; junction bases outside the gene matches: 7. This chain's CDR3 is CASLGDSIYEQYF. Here the CDR3 DNA reads TGTGCCAGCCTGGGGGACAGTATCTACGAGCAGTACTTC.

The rearrangement uses TRBV27 and TRBJ1-1, with TRBD1 matching over 8 bases. Germline V gene lookup returns CDR1 MNHEY and CDR2 SMNVEV (reference sequence). J was trimmed by 1 base and V by 6 bases; bases with no gene match: 10. The CDR3 spans 16 residues. CDR3 coding DNA: TGTGCCAGCAGCCCTCAGGGGGCTGGCCGGAACACTGAAGCTTTCTTT. This sequence encodes CASSPQGAGRNTEAFF.

The chain couples TRBV5-6 to TRBJ2-5, with 9 bases identical to TRBD1. The CDR3 covers 16 residues. V trimming: 2 bases; J trimming: 6 bases; junction bases outside the gene matches: 11. From germline, CDR1 is SGHDT and CDR2 YYEEEE. The CDR3 nucleotides read TGTGCCAGCAGCTTAGTCCCGGGACAGGGTTTCAAGACCCAGTACTTC. Protein: CASSLVPGQGFKTQYF.

This clone was seen only a few times. The rearrangement joins TRBV28 to TRBJ1-5, with a tentative D call TRBD1 (6 bases). The germline V gene has CDR1 MDHEN and CDR2 SYDVKM. The V end lost 6 bases, the J end lost 2 bases, and 17 bases lay between the germline ends. The CDR3 is made up of 16 amino acids. Written as DNA, the CDR3 is TGTGCCAGCAGAAGTGGGGGGGGCTTGGGCAATCAGCCCCAGCATTTT. Translated, it gives CASRSGGGLGNQPQHF. The entire variable domain, with the rest obtained from reference TRBV28 and TRBJ1-5, is as follows: DVKVTQSSRYLVKRTGEKVFLECVQDMDHENMFWYRQDPGLGLRLIYFSYDVKMKEKGDIPEGYSVSREKKERFSLILESASTNQTSMYLCASRSGGGLGNQPQHFGDGTRLSIL.

V and J are TRBV10-3 and TRBJ2-1, with D possibly matching TRBD2 (5 bases). The CDR3 runs to 15 residues. Deletions cut 10 bases from V and 4 bases from J, with 20 bases between. CDR1 ENHRY and CDR2 SYGVKD come from the germline V gene. This CDR3 is CANAKPRLSYNEQFF. The CDR3 DNA reads as TGTGCCAACGCCAAACCGAGACTAAGTTACAATGAGCAGTTCTTC.

The chain joins TRBV5-1 to TRBJ1-1; D gene ambiguous. V lost 5 bases, J lost 1 base, and 9 bases lay in between. Germline assignment: CDR1 SGHRS and CDR2 YFSETQ. This CDR3 has 13 residues. The chain's CDR3 is CASSVVANTEAFF. DNA for the CDR3: TGCGCCAGCAGTGTGGTCGCGAACACTGAAGCTTTCTTT.

Comment on this clone: The sample contains more than one DNA sequence encoding this CDR3. This chain links TRBV4-2 with TRBJ2-7; D not certain. Between the trimmed V and J ends, which lost 0 bases and 9 bases, there was a span of 18 bases. The CDR3 has 15 residues. In germline, CDR1 is LGHNA, CDR2 YNFKEQ. CDR3 nucleotide sequence: TGTGCCAGCAGCCAAGAGAAGGGAAATAGGGTCGGGCAGTACTTC. This encodes CASSQEKGNRVGQYF.

The CDR3 loop reads CASRESQSYEQYF. The CDR3 DNA follows: TGTGCCAGCAGAGAATCACAGAGCTACGAGCAGTACTTC. The chain combines TRBV6-5 with TRBJ2-5; D call uncertain. The assigned J gene may be wrong: the sequence end matches TRBJ2-7 better. This CDR3 has 13 residues. Germline CDR1 reads MNHEY; CDR2 reads SVGAGI.

This chain links TRBV19 with TRBJ2-7; 8 nucleotides line up with TRBD2. The CDR3 length is 14 residues. Germline loops: CDR1 LNHDA, CDR2 SQIVND (reference sequence). V trimming: 4 bases; J trimming: 5 bases; junction bases outside the gene matches: 7. Written as DNA, the CDR3 is TGTGCCAGTAGTACTCTAGCGGGCAGCAACGAGCAGTACTTC. Translating it yields CASSTLAGSNEQYF. The full variable domain, with the rest looked up from reference TRBV19 and TRBJ2-7, is DGGITQSPKYLFRKEGQNVTLSCEQNLNHDAMYWYRQDPGQGLRLIYYSQIVNDFQKGDIAEGYSVSREKKESFPLTVTSAQKNPTAFYLCASSTLAGSNEQYFGPGTRLTVT.

The chain combines TRBV28 with TRBJ1-2, with D perhaps matching TRBD1 (5 bases). CDR3 length: 14 amino acids. Trimming pared 4 bases from V and 3 bases from J, leaving 12 bases between. From germline, CDR1 is MDHEN and CDR2 SYDVKM. The CDR3 region has the DNA TGTGCCAGCAGTTGGGGACTCTCCGACTATGGCTACACCTTC. Its protein is CASSWGLSDYGYTF.

The rearrangement joins TRBV30 to TRBJ2-6; tentatively, D is TRBD2 (6 bases). CDR1 and CDR2 (germline): GTSNPN, SVGIG (reference sequence). V was trimmed by 8 bases and J by 4 bases, leaving 12 bases between them. This CDR3 has 13 amino acids. This CDR3 is CAVAAGGANVLTF. The CDR3 nucleotides are TGTGCCGTGGCGGCGGGAGGGGCCAACGTCCTGACTTTC.

This clone occurred a few times. J is TRBJ2-5 and V is TRBV7-9; D is unresolved. V gave up 5 bases and J gave up 2 bases, with 9 bases separating them. CDR1 is SEHNR, CDR2 FQNEAQ, per germline (reference sequence). The CDR3 length is 13 residues. The CDR3 nucleotides are TGTGCCAGCAGCCCCGTCGGGCAAGAGACCCAGTACTTC. This encodes CASSPVGQETQYF.

The chain recombines TRBV7-9 with TRBJ2-5; 10 bases are shared with TRBD2. The CDR3 has 16 amino acids. V was pared by 2 bases and J by 5 bases, with 8 bases of the junction left unmatched. The V gene's germline CDR1 is SEHNR and CDR2 FQNEAQ (reference sequence). The CDR3 sequence is CASSLQAGGPGETQYF. CDR3 DNA: TGTGCCAGCAGCTTACAAGCGGGAGGGCCGGGGGAGACCCAGTACTTC.

The V and J genes are TRBV4-2 and TRBJ2-7; TRBD2 agrees at 8 bases. V was pared by 1 base and J by 2 bases, with 7 bases of the junction left unmatched. Germline assignment: CDR1 LGHNA and CDR2 YNFKEQ. This CDR3 has 16 amino acids. As DNA, the CDR3 is TGTGCCAGCAGCCAAGCAGTAGCGGGGCCCACCTACGAGCAGTACTTC. Protein: CASSQAVAGPTYEQYF.

V gene TRBV5-1 combines with J gene TRBJ2-7; D gene uncertain. This CDR3 has 13 amino acids. The germline V gene encodes CDR1 SGHRS and CDR2 YFSETQ. V gave up 4 bases and J gave up 3 bases, with 11 bases separating them. CDR3 sequence (DNA): TGCGCCAGCAGCACACCCTCAGGCTACGAGCAGTACTTC. It specifies CASSTPSGYEQYF.

The genes are TRBV9 and TRBJ2-2; no clear D. Deletions cut 2 bases from V and 0 bases from J, with 8 bases between. The CDR3 has 15 residues. Germline V lookup: CDR1 SGDLS, CDR2 YYNGEE. The CDR3 nucleotides are TGTGCCAGCAGCGTTGCCAGAACGAACACCGGGGAGCTGTTTTTT. It is translated as CASSVARTNTGELFF.

The J gene is TRBJ2-3, the V gene TRBV19, with 7 nucleotides matching TRBD1. The junction had 6 bases not matched to a gene; V was cut back by 5 bases and J by 4 bases. Looked up from germline, CDR1 is LNHDA and CDR2 is SQIVND (reference sequence). This CDR3 is 14 amino acids long. CDR3 loop: CASSLRTGADTQYF. CDR3 DNA: TGTGCCAGTAGTCTTCGGACAGGAGCAGATACGCAGTATTTT.

On this clone: This sample also contains other DNA sequences that code for the same CDR3. V usage is TRBV25-1 and J usage is TRBJ2-1; 8 positions match TRBD2. J lost 7 bases, V lost 2 bases, and 16 bases had no gene match. The CDR3 has 18 residues. Germline CDR1 MGHDK, CDR2 SYGVNS. The CDR3 here is CASSEGGNGRAWINEQFF. The CDR3 DNA reads TGTGCCAGCAGTGAAGGGGGTAACGGGAGGGCCTGGATTAATGAGCAGTTCTTC. Combining the CDR3 with reference TRBV25-1 and TRBJ2-1 gives the whole variable domain EADIYQTPRYLVIGTGKKITLECSQTMGHDKMYWYQQDPGMELHLIHYSYGVNSTEKGDLSSESTVSRIRTEHFPLTLESARPSHTSQYLCASSEGGNGRAWINEQFFGPGTRLTVL.

This chain connects TRBV28 to TRBJ1-2; 9 positions agree with TRBD1. After removal of 5 bases from V and 4 bases from J, the junction contained 5 bases not matched to a gene. CDR1 and CDR2 (germline): MDHEN, SYDVKM. CDR3 length: 14 residues. CDR3 residues: CASSAGTGSYGYTF. In nucleotides, the CDR3 is TGTGCCAGCAGTGCCGGGACAGGGAGCTATGGCTACACCTTC.

The chain recombines TRBV7-9 with TRBJ2-2, with D perhaps TRBD1 (6 bases). Trimming took 0 bases from V and 5 from J, leaving 10 bases between them. In germline, CDR1 is SEHNR, CDR2 FQNEAQ (reference sequence). There are 15 residues in the CDR3. The CDR3 region has the DNA TGTGCCAGCAGCTTAGCGGTGCAGGGGACCGGGGAGCTGTTTTTT. This gives the protein CASSLAVQGTGELFF.

The V call is TRBV5-1, the J call TRBJ1-2, with a possible D match to TRBD1 (6 bases). This CDR3 has 14 residues. V lost 4 bases and J 7 bases, leaving 17 bases between the germline ends. CDR1 SGHRS and CDR2 YFSETQ come from the germline V gene. The CDR3 DNA is TGCGCCAGCAGCACCGACGGACAGTCGGTTGGCTACACCTTC. It codes for CASSTDGQSVGYTF.

The V and J genes are TRBV27 and TRBJ1-5; no definite D call. Germline CDR1 MNHEY, CDR2 SMNVEV (reference sequence). V shed 2 bases and J shed 4 bases, with 6 bases lying between them. The CDR3 has 13 residues. The CDR3 coding sequence is TGTGCCAGCAGTTTAAGCCAAAATCAGCCCCAGCATTTT. This sequence encodes CASSLSQNQPQHF.